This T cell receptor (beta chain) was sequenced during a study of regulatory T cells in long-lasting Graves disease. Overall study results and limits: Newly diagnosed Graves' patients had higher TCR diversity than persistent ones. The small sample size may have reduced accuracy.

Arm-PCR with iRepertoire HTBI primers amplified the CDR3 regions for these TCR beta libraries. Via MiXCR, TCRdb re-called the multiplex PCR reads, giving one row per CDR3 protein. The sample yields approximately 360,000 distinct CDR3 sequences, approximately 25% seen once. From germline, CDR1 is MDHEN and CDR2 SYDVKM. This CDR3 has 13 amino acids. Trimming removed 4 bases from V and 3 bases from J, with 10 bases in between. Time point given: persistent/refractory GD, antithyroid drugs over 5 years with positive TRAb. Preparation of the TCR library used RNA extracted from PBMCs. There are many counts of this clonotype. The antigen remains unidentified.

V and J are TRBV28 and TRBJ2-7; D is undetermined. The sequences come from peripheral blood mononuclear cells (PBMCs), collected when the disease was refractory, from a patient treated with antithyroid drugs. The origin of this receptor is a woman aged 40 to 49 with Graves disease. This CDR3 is CASSSSDLYEQYF. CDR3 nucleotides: TGTGCCAGCAGTTCATCGGACCTCTACGAGCAGTACTTC.